Listed below are T cell receptor beta chains from one sample, sequenced in a study of technical replicates of blood from a handful of donors. Only in-frame clones appear in the TCRdb table, and some are missing; sequencing was by immunoSEQ multiplex PCR. The sample carries under 80,000 clones, over 85% recorded once. Sequencing was carried out using PBMCs. The source is a human donor in good health. Some clones in this sample may be carry-over from other donors' samples. Both conserved end residues are part of each CDR3. The D gene is left open where the match is weak. Part of the rows lack a size; the others show once, few, many or a class for expanded clones.

d_gene	v_gene	j_gene	abundance	CDR3nt	CDR3aa
NA	TRBV10-3	TRBJ1-2	NA	TGTGCCATCACTGACAGGCCGGAGGGTGGCTACACCTTC	CAITDRPEGGYTF
TRBD1	TRBV18	TRBJ1-2	NA	TGTGCCAGCTCACCACAGGGGGCGAGTGGCTACACCTTC	CASSPQGASGYTF
TRBD1	TRBV4-3	TRBJ2-7	once	TGCGCCAGCAGCCAAGATGTGGGGACAGGTTCATCGAGGCAGTACTTC	CASSQDVGTGSSRQYF
NA	TRBV5-1	TRBJ1-4	NA	TGCGCCAGCAGTCTGGAGGGGAATAGGAATGAAAAACTGTTTTTT	CASSLEGNRNEKLFF
NA	TRBV6-6	TRBJ2-7	NA	TGTGCCAGCAGTTACTCGGGAGCCAGCGCCTACGAGCAGTACTTC	CASSYSGASAYEQYF
TRBD2	TRBV5-1	TRBJ2-7	NA	TGCGCCAGCAACCCGGGACTAGCGGGGAACGAGCAGTACTTC	CASNPGLAGNEQYF
NA	TRBV6-6	TRBJ2-3	NA	TGTGCCAGCAGCCCCAGGGATACGCAGTATTTT	CASSPRDTQYF
TRBD1	TRBV23-1	TRBJ1-6	once	TGCGCCAGCAACCCGACAGGGGTAAATTCACCCCTCCACTTT	CASNPTGVNSPLHF
NA	TRBV6-1	TRBJ2-5	NA	TGTGCCAGCAGTGCTAAAGAGACCCAGTACTTC	CASSAKETQYF
TRBD1	TRBV7-9	TRBJ2-7	NA	TGTGCCAGCAGCTTAGTTTTGACAGGGGGCACCTACGAGCAGTACTTC	CASSLVLTGGTYEQYF
NA	TRBV7-6	TRBJ2-1	NA	TGTGCCAGCAGCTTAGCGATACGGGACATTAGGGTCAATGAGCAGTTCTTC	CASSLAIRDIRVNEQFF
TRBD1	TRBV5-6	TRBJ1-2	once	TGTGCCAGCAGCTTGGCAGGGACAGAAGATTTCTATGGCTACACCTTC	CASSLAGTEDFYGYTF
NA	TRBV18	TRBJ1-3	NA	TGTGCCAGCTCACCAGGGGCAGGACGTGGAAACACCATATATTTT	CASSPGAGRGNTIYF
NA	TRBV7-9	TRBJ2-2	NA	TGTGCCAGCACCTCTGACACCGGGGAGCTGTTTTTT	CASTSDTGELFF
TRBD1	TRBV7-9	TRBJ2-1	NA	TGTGCCAGCAGCCCACCTTCGGGACAGGGAGCGAGGGATGAGCAGTTCTTC	CASSPPSGQGARDEQFF
NA	TRBV21-1	TRBJ1-1	NA	TGTGCCAGCAGCATTCAGGAGGGTACTGAAGCTTTCTTT	CASSIQEGTEAFF
NA	TRBV2	TRBJ1-1	NA	TGTGCCAGCAGTGAAGAACGGGTTACTGAAGCTTTCTTT	CASSEERVTEAFF
NA	TRBV11-1	TRBJ2-3	NA	TGTGCCAGCAGCGTCGACAGGGACTTTTATTTT	CASSVDRDFYF
NA	TRBV29-1	TRBJ2-7	NA	TGCAGCGTCGTCGACGGGTTCTGGCAGTACTTC	CSVVDGFWQYF
NA	TRBV28	TRBJ1-1	NA	TGTGCCACCCTAACCGGGACTCCGCTCGTCATGAACACTGAAGCTTTCTTT	CATLTGTPLVMNTEAFF
TRBD2	TRBV5-6	TRBJ2-3	NA	TGTGCCAGCACCCGGGGGTCTAGCGGGAGTAGGACAGATACGCAGTATTTT	CASTRGSSGSRTDTQYF
TRBD2	TRBV25-1	TRBJ2-1	NA	TGTGCCAGCAGTGGTCGGACTAGCGGGGAAACTCCTTACAATGAGCAGTTCTTC	CASSGRTSGETPYNEQFF
TRBD2	TRBV10-3	TRBJ2-2	NA	TGTGCCATCAGTGGCGGGGGATACACCGGGGAGCTGTTTTTT	CAISGGGYTGELFF
NA	TRBV4-3	TRBJ2-7	NA	TGCGCCAGCAGCCAGACCTTCGGGGCCTACGAGCAGTACTTC	CASSQTFGAYEQYF
TRBD1	TRBV6-5	TRBJ1-6	NA	TGTGCCAGCAGTTACGGGACAGGGTCCTATAATTCACCCCTCCACTTT	CASSYGTGSYNSPLHF
TRBD1	TRBV28	TRBJ1-1	NA	TGTGCCAGCAGTTTATTGGCAGGGGGTAGGAGTGAAGCTTTCTTT	CASSLLAGGRSEAFF
TRBD1	TRBV29-1	TRBJ1-1	NA	TGCAGCGTTAGTCAGGGGGCGAACACTGAAGCTTTCTTT	CSVSQGANTEAFF
TRBD2	TRBV6-5	TRBJ2-7	NA	TGTGCCAGCAGTTACGGAGCGGGGGGCCCCTACGAGCAGTACTTC	CASSYGAGGPYEQYF
TRBD2	TRBV7-2	TRBJ2-7	NA	TGTGCCAGCAGCATATTAGCGGGAGGAAACGAGCAGTACTTC	CASSILAGGNEQYF
NA	TRBV4-1	TRBJ1-2	NA	TGCGCCAGCAGCCAAGATAGTATACGAGACAGAAGCTATGGCTACACCTTC	CASSQDSIRDRSYGYTF
TRBD1	TRBV27	TRBJ2-1	NA	TGTGCCAGAACTTTACAGGGGGCGGGTATTGAGCAGTTCTTC	CARTLQGAGIEQFF
NA	TRBV15	TRBJ1-2	NA	TGTGCCACCAGCAGAGAACAGTATGGCTACACCTTC	CATSREQYGYTF
NA	TRBV30	TRBJ2-2	NA	TGTGCCTGGAGTGTACAGACCACCGGGGAGCTGTTTTTT	CAWSVQTTGELFF
TRBD1	TRBV15	TRBJ2-3	NA	TGTGCCACCAGCAGGGTTGACAGGGGTCCGGGTGGTACGCAGTATTTT	CATSRVDRGPGGTQYF
TRBD2	TRBV2	TRBJ2-5	NA	TGTGCCAGCAGTCAGTCGGTAGCGGGGGAGACCCAGTACTTC	CASSQSVAGETQYF
NA	TRBV25-1	TRBJ1-2	NA	TGTGCCAGCAGTGTCTCTAACTATGGCTACACCTTC	CASSVSNYGYTF
NA	TRBV25-1	TRBJ2-7	once	TGTGCCAGCAGTGCACAGGGCAACGAGCAGTACTTC	CASSAQGNEQYF
TRBD2	TRBV5-1	TRBJ2-2	NA	TGCGCCAGCAGCCCAACTAGCGGAACGAACACCGGGGAGCTGTTTTTT	CASSPTSGTNTGELFF
NA	TRBV2	TRBJ2-5	NA	TGTGCCAGCAGTGAACTGGGGGCAGTCAGTCAAGAGACCCAGTACTTC	CASSELGAVSQETQYF
TRBD1	TRBV7-9	TRBJ1-1	NA	TGTGCCAGCAGCCGAGTAGGGGGCAACACTGAAGCTTTCTTT	CASSRVGGNTEAFF
TRBD1	TRBV6-5	TRBJ1-6	once	TGTGCCAGCAGTTACACAGGGGGCTCAGAGTCACCCCTCCACTTT	CASSYTGGSESPLHF